This T cell receptor beta chain was found in a study of blood T cell repertoires in COVID-19. Study at large: PBMCs, B-cell-depleted T cells, or T cells were the source of the cDNA or gDNA that made up the material.

The CDR3 contains 15 residues. This clone was counted a single time. How the authors handled the data: For nucleated cells, counts were estimated from reference gene primer amplification. The method was immunoSEQ multiplex PCR; TCRdb's version includes in-frame clones alone and lacks a portion of them. D and trimming were read from the DNA, whereas the V and J calls and clone size are those reported in that table. The table lists a few hundred thousand clones, around 89% of them singletons. Sample: peripheral blood. The receptor's source is a man aged 30-40 years with acute or convalescent COVID-19. The gene calls are TRBV21-1 and TRBJ2-7; the tabulated D call, TRBD2, remains unverified against the DNA. TRBV21-1 is a recognized pseudogene. The CDR3 protein is CASSKLAGSEDEQYF. The CDR3 DNA follows: TGTGCCAGCAGCAAACTAGCGGGTAGTGAGGACGAGCAGTACTTC.